This T cell receptor beta chain derives from a study of T cells in localized non-small cell lung cancer. The ends were cut back, 0 bases at V and 5 bases at J, with 10 bases in the middle. CDR3 length: 14 residues. Germline assignment: CDR1 MGHRA and CDR2 YSYEKL. TCRdb's table, derived via immunoSEQ multiplex PCR, lists solely in-frame clones and lacks some. The profile shows more than 12,000 clones, more than 80% of them singletons. Notes on the study in general: Turning up in adjacent lung were a median about 61 of the top 100 tumor clones.

A remark on this clone: Its antigen is currently unknown.

The sequenced sample was peripheral blood, obtained before any cancer treatment. V and J are TRBV4-1 and TRBJ1-1, with a possible D match to TRBD1 (5 bases). This TCR derives from a female donor at least 60 years old with stage I squamous cell lung carcinoma. The CDR3 reads CASSQDRERTEAFF. The CDR3, as DNA: TGCGCCAGCAGCCAAGACAGGGAAAGGACTGAAGCTTTCTTT.